Below, 12 T cell receptor beta chains from the same sample are listed, as sequenced in a study of blood T cell repertoires in COVID-19. Generated by immunoSEQ multiplex PCR, the TCRdb table keeps only in-frame clones and is missing some. The sample includes over 250,000 clones, 70% to 90% of them seen just once. Material: PBMCs or T cells enriched from blood (not recorded which). These receptors were collected from a woman aged 25 to 45 who had recovered from COVID-19.

This clone was recorded only once. V gene TRBV9 combines with J gene TRBJ1-3; TRBD1 is a possible D gene (5 bases). The V and J ends lost 4 bases and 0 bases respectively, with 11 bases between them. Per the germline V gene, CDR1 is SGDLS and CDR2 is YYNGEE. The CDR3 covers 15 residues. CDR3 sequence reads: CASSLLGDSGNTIYF. CDR3 DNA: TGTGCCAGCAGCTTGTTAGGGGACTCTGGAAACACCATATATTTT.

This chain links TRBV7-9 with TRBJ1-6, with TRBD1 matching over 9 bases. J lost 7 bases, V lost 5 bases, and 9 bases had no gene match. In germline, CDR1 is SEHNR, CDR2 FQNEAQ (reference sequence). The CDR3 runs to 16 residues. In DNA form, the CDR3 reads TGTGCCAGCAGCCGTGAACAGGGGGCGAGAAATTCACCCCTCCACTTT. As protein: CASSREQGARNSPLHF.

Notes on this clone: The sample holds other DNA sequences that translate to the same CDR3. V usage is TRBV2 and J usage is TRBJ1-4, with 7 nucleotides matching TRBD1. Per germline, CDR1 SNHLY and CDR2 FYNNEI. The V segment lost 5 bases and the J segment 5 bases; nucleotides outside the gene matches: 5. CDR3 length: 14 amino acids. Written as DNA, the CDR3 is TGTGCCAGCAGTACACAGGGGTCAAATGAAAAACTGTTTTTT. Encoded protein: CASSTQGSNEKLFF.

The rearrangement links TRBV11-2 to TRBJ2-7, with 10 bases identical to TRBD1. CDR1 is SGHAT and CDR2 is FQNNGV in the germline V gene. V was clipped by 1 base and J by 6 bases; unmatched bases: 3. The CDR3 length is 14 residues. The CDR3 nucleotides are TGTGCCAGCAGCTTAGCCTGGACAGGGGGCGAGCAGTACTTC. It codes for CASSLAWTGGEQYF. The whole variable domain, remainder taken from reference TRBV11-2 and TRBJ2-7, is EAGVAQSPRYKIIEKRQSVAFWCNPISGHATLYWYQQILGQGPKLLIQFQNNGVVDDSQLPKDRFSAERLKGVDSTLKIQPAKLEDSAVYLCASSLAWTGGEQYFGPGTRLTVT.

Notes on this clone: One end of the junction fails to match germline, which may point to a read error. V gene TRBV12-3 or TRBV12-4 combines with J gene TRBJ2-7, with 7 bases matching TRBD1. CDR3 length: 12 residues. The DNA of the CDR3 is TGTGCCAGCAGTTTTAGCCGTACAGGGGAGAACTTC. The encoded protein is CASSFSRTGENF.

This chain joins TRBV7-2 and TRBJ1-5; D not certain. Between the trimmed V and J ends, which lost 1 base and 3 bases, there was a span of 10 bases. CDR3 length: 15 amino acids. Per the germline V gene, CDR1 is SGHTA and CDR2 is FQGNSA. CDR3 sequence reads: CASSLGGRDNQPQHF. The CDR3 DNA sequence: TGTGCCAGCAGCTTAGGGGGTCGGGACAATCAGCCCCAGCATTTT.

The J gene is TRBJ2-7, the V gene TRBV6-5; D might be TRBD1 (5 bases). The germline gives CDR1 MNHEY, CDR2 SVGAGI. Trimming stripped 6 bases from V and 0 bases from J, with 15 bases between. This CDR3 spans 15 amino acids. The CDR3 is CASSKLGTGSYEQYF. Here the CDR3 DNA reads TGTGCCAGCAGCAAACTGGGAACAGGCTCCTACGAGCAGTACTTC.

The chain recombines TRBV7-2 with TRBJ2-7; D not certain. V shed 5 bases and J shed 0 bases, with 11 bases lying between them. Germline V gives CDR1 SGHTA, CDR2 FQGNSA. The CDR3 is 14 amino acids. The CDR3 loop is CASSPLESSYEQYF. CDR3 nucleotide sequence: TGTGCCAGCAGCCCCCTAGAGAGCTCCTACGAGCAGTACTTC.

The chain couples TRBV7-3 to TRBJ2-3; TRBD2 matches 12 bases. J was trimmed by 5 bases and V by 5 bases; bases with no gene match: 5. This CDR3 is 15 amino acids long. Germline loops: CDR1 SGHTA, CDR2 FQGTGA. The CDR3 reads CASSPSGGAVDTQYF. In nucleotides, the CDR3 is TGTGCCAGCAGCCCTAGCGGGGGGGCCGTAGATACGCAGTATTTT.

The sample holds one count of this clone. The rearrangement uses TRBV18 and TRBJ1-6, with 7 bases identical to TRBD1. This CDR3 is built from 17 residues. CDR1 and CDR2 (germline): KGHSH, LQKENI. The ends lost 3 bases at V and 0 bases at J; junction bases unmatched: 5. The CDR3, as DNA: TGTGCCAGCTCACCCTTGGACAGGATCTCCTATAATTCACCCCTCCACTTT. Its translation: CASSPLDRISYNSPLHF.

With respect to this clone: This sample also contains other DNA sequences that code for the same CDR3. This chain uses TRBV20-1 with TRBJ1-4; D unclear. The germline V gene encodes CDR1 DFQATT and CDR2 SNEGSKA (reference sequence). V shed 0 bases and J shed 7 bases, with 3 bases lying between them. The CDR3 has 11 amino acids. The CDR3 DNA follows: TGCAGTGCTAGAGATCTTGAAAAACTGTTTTTT. Translation gives CSARDLEKLFF.

V is TRBV6-5 and J is TRBJ1-1; unclear D gene. CDR1 is MNHEY and CDR2 is SVGAGI in the germline V gene. CDR3 length: 13 amino acids. V shed 5 bases and J shed 3 bases, with 10 bases lying between them. Here the CDR3 DNA reads TGTGCCAGCAGTACCCACAGAGACACTGAAGCTTTCTTT. Its translation: CASSTHRDTEAFF.